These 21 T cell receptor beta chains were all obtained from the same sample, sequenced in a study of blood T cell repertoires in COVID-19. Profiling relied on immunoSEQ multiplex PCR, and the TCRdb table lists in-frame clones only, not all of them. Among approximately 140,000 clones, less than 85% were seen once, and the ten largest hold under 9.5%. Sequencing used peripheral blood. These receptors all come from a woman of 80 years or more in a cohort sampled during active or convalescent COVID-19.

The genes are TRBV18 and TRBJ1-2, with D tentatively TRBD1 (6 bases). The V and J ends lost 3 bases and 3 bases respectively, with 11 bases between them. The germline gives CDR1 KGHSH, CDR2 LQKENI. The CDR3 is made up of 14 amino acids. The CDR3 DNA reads TGTGCCAGCTCACCCGGGACAAGCGACTATGGCTACACCTTC. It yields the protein CASSPGTSDYGYTF.

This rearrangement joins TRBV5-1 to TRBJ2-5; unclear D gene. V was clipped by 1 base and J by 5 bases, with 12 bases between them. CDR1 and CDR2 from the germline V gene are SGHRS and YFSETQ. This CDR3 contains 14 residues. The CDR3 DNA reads TGCGCCAGCAGCTTGCTGACTGGTCTGGAGACCCAGTACTTC. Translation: CASSLLTGLETQYF.

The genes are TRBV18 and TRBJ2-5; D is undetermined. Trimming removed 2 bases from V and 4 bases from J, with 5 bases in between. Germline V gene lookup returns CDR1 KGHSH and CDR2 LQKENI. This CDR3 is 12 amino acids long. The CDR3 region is CASSPNRETQYF. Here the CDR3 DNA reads TGTGCCAGCTCACCAAATAGAGAGACCCAGTACTTC.

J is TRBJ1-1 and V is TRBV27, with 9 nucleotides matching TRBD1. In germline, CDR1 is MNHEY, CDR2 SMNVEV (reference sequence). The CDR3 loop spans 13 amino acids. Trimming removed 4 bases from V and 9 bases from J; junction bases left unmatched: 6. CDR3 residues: CASSSPDRGKAFF. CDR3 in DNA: TGTGCCAGCAGTTCCCCGGACAGGGGTAAAGCTTTCTTT.

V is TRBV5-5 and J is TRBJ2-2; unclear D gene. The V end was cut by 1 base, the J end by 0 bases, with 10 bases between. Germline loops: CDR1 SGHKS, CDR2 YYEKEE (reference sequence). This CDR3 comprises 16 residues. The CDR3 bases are TGTGCCAGCAGCTTGTCTGGCCGAACGAACACCGGGGAGCTGTTTTTT. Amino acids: CASSLSGRTNTGELFF.

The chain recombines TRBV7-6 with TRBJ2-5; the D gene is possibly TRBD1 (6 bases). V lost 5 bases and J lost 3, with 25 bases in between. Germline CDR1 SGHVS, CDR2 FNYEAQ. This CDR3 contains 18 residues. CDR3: CASSPPSLRGFGKETQYF. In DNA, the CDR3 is TGTGCCAGCAGCCCCCCTTCCCTCAGGGGATTTGGTAAAGAGACCCAGTACTTC.

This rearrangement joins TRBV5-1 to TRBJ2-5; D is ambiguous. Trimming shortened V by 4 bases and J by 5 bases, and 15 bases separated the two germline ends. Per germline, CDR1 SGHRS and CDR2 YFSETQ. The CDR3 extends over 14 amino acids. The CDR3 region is CASSTGSFSETQYF. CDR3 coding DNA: TGCGCCAGCAGCACCGGGTCCTTCAGTGAGACCCAGTACTTC.

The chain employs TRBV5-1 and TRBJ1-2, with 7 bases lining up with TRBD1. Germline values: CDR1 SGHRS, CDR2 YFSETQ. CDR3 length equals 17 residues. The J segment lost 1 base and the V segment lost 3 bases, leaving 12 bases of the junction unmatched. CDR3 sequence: CASSWGDSPAVNYGYTF. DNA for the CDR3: TGCGCCAGCAGCTGGGGGGACAGTCCTGCCGTTAACTATGGCTACACCTTC.

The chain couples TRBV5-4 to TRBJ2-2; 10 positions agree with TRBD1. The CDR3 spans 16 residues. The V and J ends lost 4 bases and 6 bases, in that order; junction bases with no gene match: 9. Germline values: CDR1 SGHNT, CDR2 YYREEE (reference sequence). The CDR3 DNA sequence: TGTGCCAGCAGCGCAGACAGGGGGCAGGTCCCCGGGGAGCTGTTTTTT. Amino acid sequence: CASSADRGQVPGELFF.

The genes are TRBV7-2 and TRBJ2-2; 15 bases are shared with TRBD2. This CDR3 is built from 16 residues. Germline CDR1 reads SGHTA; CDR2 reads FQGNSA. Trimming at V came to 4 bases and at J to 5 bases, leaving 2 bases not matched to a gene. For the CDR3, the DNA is TGTGCCAGCAGCTCGGGACTAGCGGGGGGTACCGGGGAGCTGTTTTTT. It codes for CASSSGLAGGTGELFF.

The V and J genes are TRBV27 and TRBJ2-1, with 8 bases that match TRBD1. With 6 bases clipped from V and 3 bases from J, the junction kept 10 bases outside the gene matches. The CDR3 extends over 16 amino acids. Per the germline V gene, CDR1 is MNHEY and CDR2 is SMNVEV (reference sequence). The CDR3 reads CASSERTGSFYNEQFF. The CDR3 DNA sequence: TGTGCCAGCAGCGAAAGGACAGGGAGCTTCTACAATGAGCAGTTCTTC.

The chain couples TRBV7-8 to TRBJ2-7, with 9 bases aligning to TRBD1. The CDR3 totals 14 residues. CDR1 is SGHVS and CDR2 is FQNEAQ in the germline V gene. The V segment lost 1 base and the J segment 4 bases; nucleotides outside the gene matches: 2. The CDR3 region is CASSLEQGAYEQYV. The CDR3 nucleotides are TGTGCCAGCAGCTTAGAACAGGGGGCATACGAGCAGTACGTC.

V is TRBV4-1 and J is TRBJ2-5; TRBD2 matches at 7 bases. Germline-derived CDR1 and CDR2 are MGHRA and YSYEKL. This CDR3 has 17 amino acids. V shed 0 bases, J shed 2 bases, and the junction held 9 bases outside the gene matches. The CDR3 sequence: CASSQDGGGGAQETQYF. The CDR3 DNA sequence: TGCGCCAGCAGCCAAGATGGTGGGGGAGGGGCACAAGAGACCCAGTACTTC.

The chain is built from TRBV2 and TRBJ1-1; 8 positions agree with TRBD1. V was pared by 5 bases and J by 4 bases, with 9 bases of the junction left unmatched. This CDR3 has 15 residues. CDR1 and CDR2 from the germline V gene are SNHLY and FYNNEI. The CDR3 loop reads CASSLSPDRVTEAFF. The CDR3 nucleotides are TGTGCCAGCAGTCTCTCCCCGGACAGGGTCACTGAAGCTTTCTTT.

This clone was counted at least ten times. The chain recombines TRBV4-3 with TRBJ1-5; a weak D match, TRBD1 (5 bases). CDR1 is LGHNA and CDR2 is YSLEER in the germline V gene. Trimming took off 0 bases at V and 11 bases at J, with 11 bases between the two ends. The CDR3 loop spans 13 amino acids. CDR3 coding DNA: TGCGCCAGCAGCCAAGAGGTGGACAAGGCCCAGCATTTT. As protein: CASSQEVDKAQHF.

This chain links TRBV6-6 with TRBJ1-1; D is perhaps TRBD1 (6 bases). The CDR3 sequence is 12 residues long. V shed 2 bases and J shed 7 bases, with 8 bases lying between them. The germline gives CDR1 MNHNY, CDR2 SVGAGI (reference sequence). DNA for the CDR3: TGTGCCAGCAGTTACGGGGGCTTTGAAGCTTTCTTT. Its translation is CASSYGGFEAFF.

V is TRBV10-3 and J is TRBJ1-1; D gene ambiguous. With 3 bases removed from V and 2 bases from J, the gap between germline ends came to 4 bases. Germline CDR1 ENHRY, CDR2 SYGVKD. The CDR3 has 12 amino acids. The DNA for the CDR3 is TGTGCCATCAGTGAAGCTAACACTGAAGCTTTCTTT. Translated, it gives CAISEANTEAFF.

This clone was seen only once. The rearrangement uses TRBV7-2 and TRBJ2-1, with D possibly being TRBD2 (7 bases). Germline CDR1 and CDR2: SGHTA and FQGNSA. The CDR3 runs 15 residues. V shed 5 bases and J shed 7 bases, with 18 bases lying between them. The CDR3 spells CASSPLGGRMNEQFF. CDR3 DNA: TGTGCCAGCAGCCCCCTCGGGGGGCGGATGAATGAGCAGTTCTTC.

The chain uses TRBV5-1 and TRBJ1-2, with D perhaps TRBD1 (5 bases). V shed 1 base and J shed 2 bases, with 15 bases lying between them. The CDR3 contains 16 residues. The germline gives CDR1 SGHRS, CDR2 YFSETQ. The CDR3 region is CASSLSTRQRNYGYTF. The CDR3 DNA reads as TGCGCCAGCAGCTTGAGCACCAGACAGAGGAACTATGGCTACACCTTC.

CDR3 sequence reads: CASSLDVGSSYNSPLHF. The CDR3 DNA follows: TGCGCCAGCAGCTTGGATGTAGGGAGCTCCTATAATTCACCCCTCCACTTT. The chain combines TRBV5-1 with TRBJ1-6; D uncertain. Germline CDR1 SGHRS, CDR2 YFSETQ. Trimming cost V 0 bases and J 0 bases, with 10 bases left between them. The CDR3 extends over 17 amino acids.

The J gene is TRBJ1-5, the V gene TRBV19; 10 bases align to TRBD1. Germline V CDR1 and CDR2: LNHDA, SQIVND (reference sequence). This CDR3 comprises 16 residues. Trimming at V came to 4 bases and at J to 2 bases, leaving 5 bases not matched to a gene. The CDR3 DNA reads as TGTGCCAGTAGTAGACAGGGGGCGAGGCGCAATCAGCCCCAGCATTTT. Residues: CASSRQGARRNQPQHF.